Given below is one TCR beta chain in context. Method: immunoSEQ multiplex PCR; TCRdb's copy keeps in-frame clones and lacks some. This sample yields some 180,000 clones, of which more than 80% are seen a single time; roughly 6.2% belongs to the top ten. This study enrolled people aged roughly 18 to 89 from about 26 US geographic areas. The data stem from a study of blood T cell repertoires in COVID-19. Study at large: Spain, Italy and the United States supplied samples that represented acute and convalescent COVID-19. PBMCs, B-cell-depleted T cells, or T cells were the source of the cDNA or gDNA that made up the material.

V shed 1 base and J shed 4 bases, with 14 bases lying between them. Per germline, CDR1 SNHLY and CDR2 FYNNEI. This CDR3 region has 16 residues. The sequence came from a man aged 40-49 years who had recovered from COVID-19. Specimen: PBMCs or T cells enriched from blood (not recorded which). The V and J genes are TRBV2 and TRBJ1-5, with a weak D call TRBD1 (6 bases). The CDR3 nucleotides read TGTGCCAGCAGTGAAGGGAAACAGGGCTATAATCAGCCCCAGCATTTT. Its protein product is CASSEGKQGYNQPQHF.